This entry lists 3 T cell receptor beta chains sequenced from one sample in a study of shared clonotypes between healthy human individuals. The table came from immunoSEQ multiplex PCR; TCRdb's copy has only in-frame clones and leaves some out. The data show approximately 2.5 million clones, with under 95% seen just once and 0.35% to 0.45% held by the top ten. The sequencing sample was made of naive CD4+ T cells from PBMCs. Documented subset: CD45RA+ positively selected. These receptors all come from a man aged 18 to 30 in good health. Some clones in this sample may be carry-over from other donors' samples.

CDR3 bases: TGCGCCAGCAGCCGACAGGACCCCGTCACAGATACGCAGTATTTT. Translated: CASSRQDPVTDTQYF. The gene calls are TRBV4-1 and TRBJ2-3, with D possibly being TRBD1 (6 bases). Germline V gene lookup returns CDR1 MGHRA and CDR2 YSYEKL. V was shortened by 4 bases and J by 2 bases, with 13 bases between the two germline ends. The CDR3 is made up of 15 amino acids.

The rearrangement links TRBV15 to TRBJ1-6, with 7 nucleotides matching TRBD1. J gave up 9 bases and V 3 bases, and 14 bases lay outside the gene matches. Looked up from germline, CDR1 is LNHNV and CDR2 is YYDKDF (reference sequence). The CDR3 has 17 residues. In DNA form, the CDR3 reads TGTGCCACCAGCAGTCGACAGGGAGTTCTTGGTGGTTCACCCCTCCACTTT. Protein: CATSSRQGVLGGSPLHF.

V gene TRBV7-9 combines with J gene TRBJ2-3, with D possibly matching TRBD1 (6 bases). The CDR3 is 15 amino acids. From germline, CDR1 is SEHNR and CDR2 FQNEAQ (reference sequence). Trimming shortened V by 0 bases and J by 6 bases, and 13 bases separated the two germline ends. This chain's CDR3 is CASSLAQGPQDTQYF. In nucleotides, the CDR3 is TGTGCCAGCAGCTTAGCCCAGGGGCCCCAGGATACGCAGTATTTT.